This T cell receptor (beta chain) was profiled in a study of blood T cell repertoires in COVID-19. Only in-frame clones appear in the TCRdb table, and some are missing; sequencing was by immunoSEQ multiplex PCR. The sample includes a few hundred thousand clones, 88% of them seen just once. Germline CDR1 is LGHNA and CDR2 is YSLEER. V gave up 3 bases and J gave up 3 bases; unmatched junction bases: 7. This CDR3 is built from 17 residues. The clonotype was recovered from a woman aged 40 to 50 who had recovered from COVID-19. Sequencing was done on a sample of peripheral blood. V and J are TRBV4-3 and TRBJ2-3, with 12 nucleotides matching TRBD2. DNA for the CDR3: TGCGCCAGCAGCCATGGGGCTAGCGGGAGGGTAACAGATACGCAGTATTTT. Residues: CASSHGASGRVTDTQYF.